The 22 T cell receptor beta chains below come from one sample, sequenced in a study of T cell repertoires in cytomegalovirus infection. MiXCR was run by TCRdb on the reads, yielding one entry per CDR3 protein. The table records 630,000 or so distinct CDR3 sequences, less than 25% of them present only once. The sequencing sample was made of CD8+ T cells from PBMCs. Receptor source: a human donor in good health (CMV status not recorded). Some clones in this sample may be carry-over from other donors' samples.

V gene TRBV20-1 combines with J gene TRBJ2-1, with a weak D call TRBD2 (5 bases). The CDR3 loop spans 13 amino acids. V lost 2 bases and J lost 8, with 13 bases in between. Germline CDR1 reads DFQATT; CDR2 reads SNEGSKA (reference sequence). This chain's CDR3 is CSARLIAMDEQFF. CDR3 sequence (DNA): TGCAGTGCTAGATTAATAGCGATGGATGAGCAGTTCTTC.

This clonotype has at least ten counts. V gene TRBV7-2 combines with J gene TRBJ2-7; no reliable D call. The V end was cut by 2 bases, the J end by 1 base, with 6 bases between. This CDR3 is built from 13 residues. Germline assignment: CDR1 SGHTA and CDR2 FQGNSA. The CDR3 region is CASSLTKSYEQYF. The CDR3, as DNA: TGTGCCAGCAGCTTAACCAAATCCTACGAGCAGTACTTC. The whole variable domain, remainder taken from reference TRBV7-2 and TRBJ2-7, is GAGVSQSPSNKVTEKGKDVELRCDPISGHTALYWYRQSLGQGLEFLIYFQGNSAPDKSGLPSDRFSAERTGGSVSTLTIQRTQQEDSAVYLCASSLTKSYEQYFGPGTRLTVT.

About this clonotype itself: This clone may be a read error of a much larger clone one base away. The V call is TRBV7-3, the J call TRBJ2-7; D is possibly TRBD1 (6 bases). Germline V gene sequence: CDR1 SGHTA, CDR2 FQGTGA. The CDR3 spans 15 residues. The CDR3 sequence: CASGRMDSNGYDQYF. Written as DNA, the CDR3 is TGTGCCAGCGGCAGAATGGACAGTAATGGCTACGATCAGTACTTC.

V usage is TRBV6-6 and J usage is TRBJ2-2, with 7 bases lining up with TRBD2. V dropped 4 bases and J dropped 3; count of bases not matched to a gene: 8. Germline V gene data show CDR1 as MNHNY and CDR2 as SVGAGI (reference sequence). This CDR3 region has 16 residues. CDR3 in amino acids: CASSSRTRGDTGELFF. In DNA, the CDR3 is TGTGCCAGCAGTTCCCGGACTAGAGGGGACACCGGGGAGCTGTTTTTT.

The rearrangement uses TRBV28 and TRBJ2-2; 7 bases agree with TRBD1. Germline V gene data show CDR1 as MDHEN and CDR2 as SYDVKM. The CDR3 totals 15 residues. After removal of 2 bases from V and 4 bases from J, the junction contained 4 bases not matched to a gene. CDR3 in amino acids: CASSLETGRTGELFF. The DNA for the CDR3 is TGTGCCAGCAGTTTAGAGACAGGGCGCACCGGGGAGCTGTTTTTT.

In the case of this clonotype: A much larger clone differs from this one at a single base, so this may be a read error. The chain links TRBV10-3 to TRBJ2-3; perhaps TRBD2 as D (5 bases). There are 16 residues in the CDR3. Germline-derived CDR1 and CDR2 are ENHRY and SYGVKD. V gave up 2 bases and J gave up 0 bases, with 12 bases separating them. CDR3 region: CAISEGSTASTDTQYF. In DNA form, the CDR3 reads TGTGCCATCAGTGAGGGGAGTACGGCTAGCACAGATACGCAGTATTTT.

This clonotype showed up many times. The gene calls are TRBV7-2 and TRBJ1-5; D gene ambiguous. V lost 4 bases to trimming and J lost 16 bases, with 17 bases between them. The CDR3 is 12 amino acids. Germline V gene sequence: CDR1 SGHTA, CDR2 FQGNSA. CDR3 residues: CASSSGTGLRHF. The CDR3, as DNA: TGTGCCAGCAGCTCTGGCACGGGCCTCAGACATTTT.

The genes are TRBV9 and TRBJ2-1; 7 bases align to TRBD2. The CDR3 has 15 residues. V shed 4 bases and J 7 bases; nucleotides not matched to a gene: 11. Germline CDR1 is SGDLS and CDR2 is YYNGEE. This CDR3 reads CASSPTGGSGNEQFF. The CDR3 nucleotides read TGTGCCAGCAGCCCCACCGGAGGTAGCGGGAATGAGCAGTTCTTC.

The V call is TRBV10-3, the J call TRBJ1-2; 7 nucleotides line up with TRBD1. V lost 3 bases and J lost 0; bases outside the gene matches: 7. The CDR3 loop spans 16 amino acids. Germline V gene sequence: CDR1 ENHRY, CDR2 SYGVKD. CDR3 sequence (DNA): TGTGCCATCAGTGACCAGGACAGGAGAACTAACTATGGCTACACCTTC. The encoded protein is CAISDQDRRTNYGYTF.

This clonotype was observed a handful of times. The chain joins TRBV5-1 to TRBJ1-1; 8 bases match TRBD1. With 4 bases clipped from V and 3 bases from J, the junction kept 8 bases outside the gene matches. CDR3 length equals 15 residues. CDR1 is SGHRS and CDR2 is YFSETQ in the germline V gene. In nucleotides, the CDR3 is TGCGCCAGCAGCACTACAGGGGGAGGGCACACTGAAGCTTTCTTT. Translated, it gives CASSTTGGGHTEAFF.

This clonotype was seen a single time. The chain couples TRBV4-3 to TRBJ1-2, with 10 bases matching TRBD1. The V gene's germline CDR1 is LGHNA and CDR2 YSLEER. With 1 base clipped from V and 3 bases from J, the junction kept 8 bases outside the gene matches. This CDR3 spans 17 amino acids. CDR3 DNA: TGCGCCAGCAGCCAAGTTTTCCTGACAGGGGGCGACTATGGCTACACCTTC. It encodes CASSQVFLTGGDYGYTF.

The V gene is TRBV7-9, the J gene TRBJ1-2; 7 nucleotides align to TRBD1. The trim removed 3 bases at V and 6 bases at J, leaving 7 bases unmatched. The CDR3 loop spans 14 amino acids. Germline CDR1 reads SEHNR; CDR2 reads FQNEAQ (reference sequence). CDR3 coding DNA: TGTGCCAGCAGCTTTTACGGGACAGAAGATGGCTACACCTTC. It encodes CASSFYGTEDGYTF.

This clonotype was seen more than once but under ten times. The J gene is TRBJ1-2, the V gene TRBV27; 11 positions agree with TRBD1. Per germline, CDR1 MNHEY and CDR2 SMNVEV (reference sequence). V shed 2 bases and J 4 bases; nucleotides not matched to a gene: 6. This CDR3 spans 16 amino acids. CDR3 DNA sequence: TGTGCCAGCAGTTTAACGGACAGGGGGCCGTTCTATGGCTACACCTTC. This gives the protein CASSLTDRGPFYGYTF.

V gene TRBV19 combines with J gene TRBJ1-1; no firm D call. CDR1 and CDR2 from the germline V gene are LNHDA and SQIVND (reference sequence). Trimming removed 1 base at V and 4 bases at J, with 16 bases between. This CDR3 has 16 residues. The CDR3 nucleotides read TGTGCCAGTAGTATAGGACGGGGTCAGTTCAGCACTGAAGCTTTCTTT. Translation: CASSIGRGQFSTEAFF. The full variable domain, with the rest looked up from reference TRBV19 and TRBJ1-1, is DGGITQSPKYLFRKEGQNVTLSCEQNLNHDAMYWYRQDPGQGLRLIYYSQIVNDFQKGDIAEGYSVSREKKESFPLTVTSAQKNPTAFYLCASSIGRGQFSTEAFFGQGTRLTVV.

This clonotype was detected ten times or more. The chain joins TRBV19 to TRBJ1-2; D uncertain. V was shortened by 7 bases and J by 1 base, with 7 bases between the two germline ends. Germline CDR1 and CDR2: LNHDA and SQIVND (reference sequence). CDR3 length: 12 residues. The CDR3 loop reads CASKAGNYGYTF. Written as DNA, the CDR3 is TGTGCCAGTAAAGCCGGTAACTATGGCTACACCTTC.

V usage is TRBV6-8 and J usage is TRBJ1-1; D perhaps matches TRBD1 (5 bases). Germline lookup yields CDR1 MNHGY and CDR2 SAAAGT. V lost 5 bases to trimming and J lost 6 bases, with 25 bases between them. This CDR3 region has 17 residues. The CDR3 is CASSRGWGRLGPPEAFF. As DNA, the CDR3 is TGTGCCAGCAGTCGGGGTTGGGGCAGATTGGGACCTCCTGAAGCTTTCTTT.

This clonotype was found a few times. The V and J genes are TRBV15 and TRBJ2-7; D may match TRBD1 or TRBD2 (5 bases each). The germline gives CDR1 LNHNV, CDR2 YYDKDF (reference sequence). Deletions cut 2 bases from V and 4 bases from J, with 12 bases between. The CDR3 totals 14 residues. In DNA, the CDR3 is TGTGCCACCAGCAGAAGGGACCGACAATACGAGCAGTACTTC. Amino acids: CATSRRDRQYEQYF.

The chain couples TRBV7-9 to TRBJ1-4; TRBD1 agrees at 7 bases. Germline CDR1 is SEHNR and CDR2 is FQNEAQ (reference sequence). V lost 6 bases and J lost 3; bases outside the gene matches: 7. This CDR3 region has 15 residues. CDR3 bases: TGTGCCAGCAGTCAAATGGACAGGCCTAATGAAAAACTGTTTTTT. It codes for CASSQMDRPNEKLFF. The full variable domain, with the rest looked up from reference TRBV7-9 and TRBJ1-4, is DTGVSQNPRHKITKRGQNVTFRCDPISEHNRLYWYRQTLGQGPEFLTYFQNEAQLEKSRLLSDRFSAERPKGSFSTLEIQRTEQGDSAMYLCASSQMDRPNEKLFFGSGTQLSVL.

Of note for this clonotype: One end of the junction is discordant with germline, which a read error may explain. The rearrangement joins TRBV6-5 to TRBJ1-5; D perhaps matches TRBD1 (6 bases). Germline CDR1 is MNHEY and CDR2 is SVGAGI. The CDR3 sequence is 14 residues long. The CDR3 region is CVSRTGMSNQPQHF. The CDR3 region has the DNA TGTGTCAGCAGAACAGGGATGAGCAATCAGCCCCAGCATTTT.

There are a few counts of this clonotype. The chain carries TRBV4-1 and TRBJ2-3, with 7 bases lining up with TRBD2. Germline lookup yields CDR1 MGHRA and CDR2 YSYEKL. The CDR3 consists of 17 residues. The V segment lost 0 bases and the J segment 0 bases; nucleotides outside the gene matches: 6. As DNA, the CDR3 is TGCGCCAGCAGCCAAGATCCAGCGGGGACTAGCACAGATACGCAGTATTTT. Translating gives CASSQDPAGTSTDTQYF.

The rearrangement uses TRBV28 and TRBJ1-1; D remains ambiguous. The CDR3 loop spans 17 amino acids. Germline lookup yields CDR1 MDHEN and CDR2 SYDVKM. V lost 6 bases and J lost 0, with 20 bases in between. CDR3 nucleotide sequence: TGTGCCAGCAGCTGGCATGAGGGTCAGGTGATGAACACTGAAGCTTTCTTT. Translating it yields CASSWHEGQVMNTEAFF.

This clonotype has just a few counts. The J gene is TRBJ2-7, the V gene TRBV10-3; tentative D call: TRBD1 (6 bases). The length of the CDR3 is 13 residues. The V end lost 8 bases, the J end lost 3 bases, and 14 bases lay between the germline ends. The germline V gene has CDR1 ENHRY and CDR2 SYGVKD. This CDR3 is CAIGTPQGYEQYF. The CDR3, as DNA: TGTGCCATCGGAACTCCACAGGGCTACGAGCAGTACTTC.